In its sample, the clone carrying this T cell receptor beta chain was seen many times. The data stem from a study of regulatory T cells in long-lasting Graves disease. The time point here: newly diagnosed GD, antithyroid drugs for less than 3 months. Extracted PBMC RNA gave rise to the TCR library. Building of the TCR beta libraries involved iRepertoire HTBI primers and Arm-PCR of CDR3 regions. TCRdb reanalysed the multiplex PCR reads using MiXCR and keeps one entry per CDR3 protein. Among 400,000 to 500,000 distinct CDR3 sequences listed, around 14% were seen once. These data were likewise used in another study, on T cells in Graves' hyperthyroidism and ophthalmopathy. That report notes: A first-round RT-PCR of the TCR CDR3 used the HTBI primer set. Appearing also in blood were most of the thyroid clonotypes expanded above 0.001.

This sequence originates from a woman aged 25 to 45 with Graves disease. The sample in question was peripheral blood mononuclear cells (PBMCs), obtained at new diagnosis, from a patient treated with antithyroid drugs.

The DNA of the CDR3 is TGTGCCTGGAGCTTCTCCGGACTAGCGCGGCAGCAGTTCTTC. The encoded protein is CAWSFSGLARQQFF. The chain carries TRBV30 and TRBJ2-1, with TRBD2 matching over 9 bases. Losses at the gene ends were 3 bases for V and 11 bases for J; bases not matched to a gene: 11. The germline gives CDR1 GTSNPN, CDR2 SVGIG (reference sequence). This CDR3 spans 14 amino acids.